One and the same sample provided the 28 T cell receptor beta chains below, sequenced in a study of T cell clones after liver transplantation. The method was immunoSEQ multiplex PCR; TCRdb's version includes in-frame clones alone and lacks a portion of them. The table shows 60,000 or so clones, with 60% to 75% occurring only once. The specimen was CD4+ T cells from blood, collected at the 22-month timepoint. The receptors come from a human patient who received a liver transplant. Part of the T cells may come from the graft donor.

The chain combines TRBV11-3 with TRBJ2-1; 8 bases align to TRBD1. The germline gives CDR1 SGHNT, CDR2 YENEEA. The CDR3 covers 14 residues. The V segment lost 5 bases and the J segment 7 bases; nucleotides outside the gene matches: 7. This CDR3 is CASSPGQGWNEQFF. The CDR3 DNA follows: TGTGCCAGCAGCCCCGGACAGGGTTGGAATGAGCAGTTCTTC. Variable domain in full (rest from reference TRBV11-3 and TRBJ2-1): EAGVVQSPRYKIIEKKQPVAFWCNPISGHNTLYWYLQNLGQGPELLIRYENEEAVDDSQLPKDRFSAERLKGVDSTLKIQPAELGDSAVYLCASSPGQGWNEQFFGPGTRLTVL.

The chain couples TRBV27 to TRBJ2-7; D not certain. V shed 1 base and J shed 0 bases, with 4 bases lying between them. Germline CDR1 and CDR2: MNHEY and SMNVEV (reference sequence). CDR3 length: 13 residues. CDR3 residues: CASSLYSSYEQYF. The CDR3 coding sequence is TGTGCCAGCAGTTTATACAGCTCCTACGAGCAGTACTTC.

This clone was found a few times. This chain uses TRBV10-3 with TRBJ2-7; no definite D call. The CDR3 sequence is 14 residues long. The germline gives CDR1 ENHRY, CDR2 SYGVKD. V was shortened by 3 bases and J by 5 bases, with 14 bases between the two germline ends. The CDR3 DNA follows: TGTGCCATCAGTGAAAGATCGGACGTGGACGAGCAGTACTTC. Its protein is CAISERSDVDEQYF.

The rearrangement joins TRBV28 to TRBJ2-7; D unclear. This CDR3 spans 15 amino acids. The ends were cut back, 5 bases at V and 0 bases at J, with 14 bases in the middle. Germline CDR1 reads MDHEN; CDR2 reads SYDVKM. The DNA for the CDR3 is TGTGCCAGCAGTCACGACTGGGGAAGCTCCTACGAGCAGTACTTC. It codes for CASSHDWGSSYEQYF.

The chain employs TRBV7-2 and TRBJ2-3; D is ambiguous. Trimming took 6 bases from V and 0 from J, leaving 13 bases between them. The CDR3 contains 15 residues. Germline V CDR1 and CDR2: SGHTA, FQGNSA. The CDR3 loop reads CASRGRQGSTDTQYF. CDR3 nucleotides: TGTGCCAGCAGGGGTCGCCAAGGGAGCACAGATACGCAGTATTTT.

This chain connects TRBV28 to TRBJ1-2; 10 bases align to TRBD1. Germline V CDR1 and CDR2: MDHEN, SYDVKM. The V segment lost 10 bases and the J segment 4 bases; nucleotides outside the gene matches: 9. CDR3 size: 14 residues. CDR3 sequence: CATQMGTGVYGYTF. DNA for the CDR3: TGTGCCACACAAATGGGGACAGGGGTCTATGGCTACACCTTC.

The rearrangement links TRBV6-5 to TRBJ2-4, with D hard to call. There are 15 residues in the CDR3. CDR1 is MNHEY and CDR2 is SVGAGI in the germline V gene. V was clipped by 11 bases and J by 3 bases, with 20 bases between them. The CDR3 reads CAPHTVPKGKNIQYF. CDR3 bases: TGTGCCCCCCATACCGTCCCAAAGGGCAAAAACATTCAGTACTTC.

The chain joins TRBV6-5 to TRBJ1-1; TRBD1 is a possible D gene (5 bases). The V end was cut by 2 bases, the J end by 1 base, with 11 bases between. CDR1 and CDR2 from the germline V gene are MNHEY and SVGAGI. CDR3 length: 15 residues. CDR3 bases: TGTGCCAGCAGTTACCAGAGAACAGGGAACACTGAAGCTTTCTTT. Its protein product is CASSYQRTGNTEAFF.

J is TRBJ2-7 and V is TRBV7-3; D possibly corresponds to TRBD2 (6 bases). The CDR3 runs to 17 residues. With 4 bases removed from V and 2 bases from J, the gap between germline ends came to 21 bases. Germline CDR1 and CDR2: SGHTA and FQGTGA. The CDR3 here is CASSYRPGQGGTYEQYF. The CDR3 DNA follows: TGTGCCAGCAGCTACCGCCCGGGGCAGGGAGGTACCTACGAGCAGTACTTC.

V is TRBV6-5 and J is TRBJ2-7; 10 positions match TRBD1. CDR3 length equals 13 residues. Germline V CDR1 and CDR2: MNHEY, SVGAGI. The J segment lost 4 bases and the V segment lost 6 bases, leaving 3 bases of the junction unmatched. The CDR3 loop reads CASRGQGRYEQYF. Here the CDR3 DNA reads TGTGCCAGCAGGGGACAGGGGAGGTACGAGCAGTACTTC.

This clone was picked up a small number of times. The V and J genes are TRBV5-5 and TRBJ1-5, with TRBD1 matching over 7 bases. Per germline, CDR1 SGHKS and CDR2 YYEKEE (reference sequence). V lost 0 bases to trimming and J lost 1 base; unmatched junction nucleotides: 4. CDR3 length equals 16 residues. The CDR3 nucleotides are TGTGCCAGCAGCTTGGGAGGGGGCTGGAGCAATCAGCCCCAGCATTTT. This codes for CASSLGGGWSNQPQHF.

The chain is built from TRBV29-1 and TRBJ1-2, with 11 nucleotides matching TRBD1. Germline CDR1 is SQVTM and CDR2 is ANQGSEA. CDR3 length: 12 amino acids. J lost 7 bases, V lost 4 bases, and 2 bases had no gene match. The DNA for the CDR3 is TGCAGCGTTGGGACAGGGGGCCTTGGCTACACCTTC. It codes for CSVGTGGLGYTF. Filled out from reference TRBV29-1 and TRBJ1-2, the complete variable domain reads SAVISQKPSRDICQRGTSLTIQCQVDSQVTMMFWYRQQPGQSLTLIATANQGSEATYESGFVIDKFPISRPNLTFSTLTVSNMSPEDSSIYLCSVGTGGLGYTFGSGTRLTVV.

V gene TRBV6-6 combines with J gene TRBJ1-5; 8 positions match TRBD1. This CDR3 region has 13 residues. J gave up 6 bases and V 6 bases, and 4 bases lay outside the gene matches. Germline values: CDR1 MNHNY, CDR2 SVGAGI (reference sequence). CDR3 DNA: TGTGCCAGCAGCGGACAGGGTGGTCAGCCCCAGCATTTT. Protein sequence: CASSGQGGQPQHF.

V gene TRBV7-2 combines with J gene TRBJ2-2, with 7 positions matching TRBD2. CDR1 is SGHTA and CDR2 is FQGNSA in the germline V gene. Trimming cost V 5 bases and J 4 bases; bases outside gene matches: 7. This CDR3 has 15 residues. The CDR3: CASSRSGRGTGELFF. CDR3 nucleotide sequence: TGTGCCAGCAGCCGCTCGGGGAGGGGCACCGGGGAGCTGTTTTTT.

This clone showed up just a few times. This sequence joins TRBV28 and TRBJ1-2, with a possible D match to TRBD1 (5 bases). This CDR3 has 15 residues. Trimming cost V 6 bases and J 1 base, with 15 bases left between them. The germline V gene has CDR1 MDHEN and CDR2 SYDVKM. CDR3 in DNA: TGTGCCAGCAGACCAACGACGGGGGGTAACTATGGCTACACCTTC. Translating gives CASRPTTGGNYGYTF.

The chain employs TRBV10-1 and TRBJ2-7; tentatively, D is TRBD2 (5 bases). The CDR3 totals 14 residues. CDR1 is WNHNN, CDR2 SYGVQD, per germline (reference sequence). Trimming took off 3 bases at V and 7 bases at J, with 16 bases between the two ends. The CDR3 DNA is TGCGCCAGCAGTGAAGGACTCTCGTCGGGGGAGCAGTACTTC. Its protein product is CASSEGLSSGEQYF.

V and J are TRBV7-3 and TRBJ2-7; 10 bases line up with TRBD1. CDR1 is SGHTA, CDR2 FQGTGA, per germline. The CDR3 sequence is 15 residues long. The V and J ends lost 5 bases and 2 bases, in that order; junction bases with no gene match: 6. Written as DNA, the CDR3 is TGTGCCAGCAGCGACCGGGACAGGGGCACCTACGAGCAGTACTTC. It codes for CASSDRDRGTYEQYF. Variable domain in full (rest from reference TRBV7-3 and TRBJ2-7): GAGVSQTPSNKVTEKGKYVELRCDPISGHTALYWYRQSLGQGPEFLIYFQGTGAADDSGLPNDRFFAVRPEGSVSTLKIQRTERGDSAVYLCASSDRDRGTYEQYFGPGTRLTVT.

In DNA form, the CDR3 reads TGTGCCAGCATACCTCTTTCAGGGGTCTACACTGAAGCTTTCTTT. Amino acid sequence: CASIPLSGVYTEAFF. The chain is built from TRBV7-8 and TRBJ1-1; D may be TRBD1 (6 bases). The CDR3 is 15 residues long. Germline lookup yields CDR1 SGHVS and CDR2 FQNEAQ. Trimming pared 7 bases from V and 3 bases from J, leaving 18 bases between.

This clone has just a few counts. The gene calls are TRBV18 and TRBJ2-7; 10 bases are shared with TRBD1. Trimming took 5 bases from V and 5 from J; bases not matched to a gene: 6. Per the germline V gene, CDR1 is KGHSH and CDR2 is LQKENI. The CDR3 sequence is 14 residues long. Written as DNA, the CDR3 is TGTGCCAGCTCAAAGGGACAGGGGTGGAACGAGCAGTACTTC. It translates to CASSKGQGWNEQYF.

The V and J genes are TRBV7-6 and TRBJ2-5; maybe TRBD2 (6 bases). The V gene's germline CDR1 is SGHVS and CDR2 FNYEAQ. V was shortened by 5 bases and J by 2 bases, with 9 bases between the two germline ends. The CDR3 sequence is 13 residues long. The CDR3 bases are TGTGCCAGCAGCCCGGGACTTCAAGAGACCCAGTACTTC. Its protein product is CASSPGLQETQYF.

The chain joins TRBV19 to TRBJ1-2, with D tentatively TRBD1 (6 bases). V was clipped by 5 bases and J by 6 bases, with 19 bases between them. The CDR3 is 15 amino acids. CDR1 is LNHDA and CDR2 is SQIVND in the germline V gene (reference sequence). The CDR3 region is CASSPYYRVLDGYTF. In nucleotides, the CDR3 is TGTGCCAGTAGTCCCTACTACAGGGTTTTGGATGGCTACACCTTC.

CDR3 protein: CASSPFTSEPGTGELFF. As DNA, the CDR3 is TGTGCCAGCTCACCCTTCACGTCTGAACCTGGCACCGGGGAGCTGTTTTTT. This rearrangement joins TRBV18 to TRBJ2-2; D is unclear. Germline V gene data show CDR1 as KGHSH and CDR2 as LQKENI. CDR3 length: 17 residues. Deletions cut 3 bases from V and 4 bases from J, with 18 bases between.

The chain has TRBV5-8 and TRBJ1-2, with D maybe TRBD1 (6 bases). The germline gives CDR1 SGHTS, CDR2 YDEGEE. Trimming stripped 0 bases from V and 3 bases from J, with 12 bases between. The CDR3 spans 15 residues. The CDR3 coding sequence is TGTGCCAGCAGCTTGGGTTTGAGGACAGACTATGGCTACACCTTC. It codes for CASSLGLRTDYGYTF.

This chain links TRBV19 with TRBJ2-3; D is unresolved. The CDR3 totals 14 residues. Trimming shortened V by 0 bases and J by 4 bases, and 8 bases separated the two germline ends. Germline V gene data show CDR1 as LNHDA and CDR2 as SQIVND (reference sequence). CDR3 sequence (DNA): TGTGCCAGTAGTATAGAGGCCCGGGCAGATACGCAGTATTTT. Translated, it gives CASSIEARADTQYF.

This clone appeared a few times. The rearrangement joins TRBV5-6 to TRBJ2-2; possibly TRBD1 for D (6 bases). Between the trimmed V and J ends, which lost 4 bases and 6 bases, there was a span of 19 bases. Germline V gene sequence: CDR1 SGHDT, CDR2 YYEEEE. This CDR3 contains 16 residues. The CDR3 nucleotides read TGTGCCAGCAGCCGTGACAGGTGGGGCCGTGCCGGGGAGCTGTTTTTT. It yields the protein CASSRDRWGRAGELFF.

V gene TRBV27 combines with J gene TRBJ2-1; the D gene is possibly TRBD1 (5 bases). The V end was cut by 5 bases, the J end by 0 bases, with 11 bases between. Germline CDR1 reads MNHEY; CDR2 reads SMNVEV (reference sequence). The CDR3 sequence is 15 residues long. The CDR3: CASSPRQSSYNEQFF. CDR3 bases: TGTGCCAGCAGTCCTAGACAGAGCTCCTACAATGAGCAGTTCTTC.

The CDR3 DNA reads TGTGCCAGTAAAGAGTTAGACAGGGCGAACACTGAAGCTTTCTTT. It yields the protein CASKELDRANTEAFF. The rearrangement links TRBV19 to TRBJ1-1, with 7 bases identical to TRBD1. CDR1 LNHDA and CDR2 SQIVND come from the germline V gene (reference sequence). This CDR3 comprises 15 residues. V lost 7 bases and J lost 1; bases outside the gene matches: 9.

The chain has TRBV7-2 and TRBJ2-5; D assignment may be TRBD1 or TRBD2 (5 bases each). The CDR3 spans 14 residues. Trimming cost V 3 bases and J 5 bases, with 13 bases left between them. Germline V lookup: CDR1 SGHTA, CDR2 FQGNSA. DNA of the CDR3: TGTGCCAGCAGCTTCCAGTCGGGACGGGAGACCCAGTACTTC. Protein: CASSFQSGRETQYF.